This TCR beta chain came from a study of T cells in localized non-small cell lung cancer. Per the germline V gene, CDR1 is SGHTA and CDR2 is FQGNSA. There are 14 residues in the CDR3. Trimming shortened V by 1 base and J by 1 base, and 7 bases separated the two germline ends. Sequenced by immunoSEQ multiplex PCR; TCRdb stores in-frame clones only, minus some. This sample has 23,000 or so clones; 92% occur once, and the top ten carry roughly 15%. V usage is TRBV7-2 and J usage is TRBJ2-5; no definite D call. The sequenced sample was peripheral blood, obtained before any cancer treatment. The origin of this receptor is a man aged 40-75 years with stage III squamous cell lung carcinoma. CDR3 in DNA: TGTGCCAGCAGCTTAGGTCGCAGCCAAGAGACCCAGTACTTC. Its protein product is CASSLGRSQETQYF.